The 25 T cell receptor beta chains below all came from one sample that was sequenced in a study of blood T cell repertoires in COVID-19. Profiling relied on immunoSEQ multiplex PCR, and the TCRdb table lists in-frame clones only, not all of them. Of a few hundred thousand clones in the sample, 87% were seen once. Sequenced: peripheral blood. The receptors come from a man aged 18 to 30 with active or convalescent COVID-19.

The chain uses TRBV28 and TRBJ1-3; D may be TRBD1 (5 bases). V lost 4 bases and J lost 1, with 11 bases in between. Germline V gives CDR1 MDHEN, CDR2 SYDVKM. CDR3 length equals 15 residues. Here the CDR3 reads CASSSRQFSGNTIYF. The CDR3 DNA follows: TGTGCCAGCAGTTCACGACAGTTTTCTGGAAACACCATATATTTT.

This chain joins TRBV11-2 and TRBJ2-7; possible D gene TRBD1, 6 bases. The germline V gene encodes CDR1 SGHAT and CDR2 FQNNGV. The CDR3 has 14 residues. Trimming took 1 base from V and 2 from J, leaving 9 bases between them. CDR3 nucleotide sequence: TGTGCCAGCAGCTTAGGGACAGTCACCTACGAGCAGTACTTC. As protein: CASSLGTVTYEQYF.

V and J are TRBV6-1 and TRBJ2-5; 8 bases fit TRBD2. V was pared by 5 bases and J by 5 bases, with 7 bases of the junction left unmatched. The length of the CDR3 is 14 residues. From germline, CDR1 is MNHNS and CDR2 SASEGT. CDR3 in DNA: TGTGCCAGCAGTCCGGGGGGGCAGTGGGAGACCCAGTACTTC. It translates to CASSPGGQWETQYF.

This chain connects TRBV7-2 to TRBJ1-2, with D unclear. Germline CDR1 is SGHTA and CDR2 is FQGNSA. The CDR3 sequence is 13 residues long. V dropped 4 bases and J dropped 7 bases, with 13 bases sitting between them. The CDR3 region is CASSSTSTVGYTF. CDR3 in DNA: TGTGCCAGCAGCTCAACCTCAACAGTTGGCTACACCTTC.

The rearrangement joins TRBV5-4 to TRBJ2-3; 10 bases agree with TRBD2. Trimming at V came to 4 bases and at J to 5 bases, leaving 10 bases not matched to a gene. In germline, CDR1 is SGHNT, CDR2 YYREEE (reference sequence). This CDR3 comprises 16 residues. The CDR3 spells CASSPDTRLAGDTQYF. The CDR3, as DNA: TGTGCCAGCAGCCCAGATACAAGACTAGCGGGAGATACGCAGTATTTT. The full variable domain, with the rest looked up from reference TRBV5-4 and TRBJ2-3, is ETGVTQSPTHLIKTRGQQVTLRCSSQSGHNTVSWYQQALGQGPQFIFQYYREEENGRGNFPPRFSGLQFPNYSSELNVNALELDDSALYLCASSPDTRLAGDTQYFGPGTRLTVL.

The genes are TRBV27 and TRBJ2-5; 15 bases align to TRBD2. The CDR3 contains 17 residues. The V gene end was trimmed by 3 bases and the J gene end by 5 bases; junction bases not matched to a gene: 7. CDR1 and CDR2 (germline): MNHEY, SMNVEV (reference sequence). In DNA, the CDR3 is TGTGCCAGCAGTTTGACCGGGACTAGCGGGGGGACGGAGACCCAGTACTTC. As protein: CASSLTGTSGGTETQYF.

The chain joins TRBV20-1 to TRBJ1-1, with 7 bases aligning to TRBD1. This CDR3 is built from 10 residues. V lost 6 bases, J lost 11 bases, and 6 bases stayed unmatched. Germline V CDR1 and CDR2: DFQATT, SNEGSKA (reference sequence). Written as DNA, the CDR3 is TGCAGTGCGGGGACAGTGAGGGCTTTCTTT. Its protein product is CSAGTVRAFF.

The chain carries TRBV5-1 and TRBJ1-1, with unresolved D. CDR3 size: 14 residues. Germline CDR1 reads SGHRS; CDR2 reads YFSETQ. The V and J ends lost 7 bases and 2 bases respectively, with 15 bases between them. CDR3 loop: CASLSAPGNTEAFF. CDR3 nucleotides: TGCGCCAGCCTGTCCGCTCCGGGAAACACTGAAGCTTTCTTT.

The gene calls are TRBV15 and TRBJ2-3, with 9 positions matching TRBD2. Germline CDR1 is LNHNV and CDR2 is YYDKDF (reference sequence). V shed 0 bases, J shed 2 bases, and the junction held 12 bases outside the gene matches. This CDR3 is 19 amino acids long. The CDR3 loop is CATSREFSGSPPHTDTQYF. The CDR3 region has the DNA TGTGCCACCAGCAGAGAGTTTAGCGGGAGCCCCCCTCACACAGATACGCAGTATTTT.

This clone showed up just once. The chain uses TRBV28 and TRBJ1-5; TRBD1 might be the D (5 bases). V was cut by 1 base and J by 2 bases, with 12 bases left in between. The CDR3 contains 16 residues. Germline V lookup: CDR1 MDHEN, CDR2 SYDVKM. The CDR3 region has the DNA TGTGCCAGCAGTTTATCCGGGGGAGAGGGCAATCAGCCCCAGCATTTT. Amino acids: CASSLSGGEGNQPQHF.

The gene calls are TRBV27 and TRBJ2-7; 11 bases align to TRBD2. This CDR3 spans 15 amino acids. Germline assignment: CDR1 MNHEY and CDR2 SMNVEV (reference sequence). With V trimmed by 8 bases and J by 0 bases, 6 bases remained unmatched. CDR3 sequence (DNA): TGTGCCAGCTGGGGGACTAGCGGTTCCTCCTACGAGCAGTACTTC. This gives the protein CASWGTSGSSYEQYF.

This clone was observed once. V is TRBV29-1 and J is TRBJ2-4; D might be TRBD1 (6 bases). Germline V lookup: CDR1 SQVTM, CDR2 ANQGSEA. Deletions cut 4 bases from V and 2 bases from J, with 9 bases between. The CDR3 loop spans 13 amino acids. The CDR3 nucleotides are TGCAGCGTTGCAACAGGGTCCAAAAACATTCAGTACTTC. Its translation is CSVATGSKNIQYF. Looking up the rest from reference TRBV29-1 and TRBJ2-4 gives the full variable domain: SAVISQKPSRDICQRGTSLTIQCQVDSQVTMMFWYRQQPGQSLTLIATANQGSEATYESGFVIDKFPISRPNLTFSTLTVSNMSPEDSSIYLCSVATGSKNIQYFGAGTRLSVL.

This chain connects TRBV5-1 to TRBJ2-3; no clear D gene. Trimming cost V 4 bases and J 0 bases, with 6 bases left between them. Germline values: CDR1 SGHRS, CDR2 YFSETQ. The CDR3 totals 13 residues. The CDR3 loop reads CASSILSTDTQYF. For the CDR3, the DNA is TGCGCCAGCAGCATCCTTAGCACAGATACGCAGTATTTT.

This chain joins TRBV28 and TRBJ1-3, with 7 bases matching TRBD1. Per germline, CDR1 MDHEN and CDR2 SYDVKM. The CDR3 is 17 amino acids. Trimming took 1 base from V and 9 from J; bases not matched to a gene: 15. CDR3 in amino acids: CASSLFYTGASAVTIYF. CDR3 nucleotides: TGTGCCAGCAGTTTATTCTATACAGGGGCTTCTGCAGTCACCATATATTTT.

DNA for the CDR3: TGTGCCAGCAGTTACCAGGGGAAGCAAGAGACCCAGTACTTC. Its protein product is CASSYQGKQETQYF. The chain recombines TRBV6-5 with TRBJ2-5; maybe TRBD1 (6 bases). The V gene's germline CDR1 is MNHEY and CDR2 SVGAGI. V was clipped by 2 bases and J by 2 bases, with 9 bases between them. The CDR3 spans 14 residues.

The chain employs TRBV4-2 and TRBJ2-1; no reliable D call. Trimming shortened V by 4 bases and J by 2 bases, and 21 bases separated the two germline ends. CDR3 length equals 18 residues. Germline assignment: CDR1 LGHNA and CDR2 YNFKEQ. The CDR3 reads CASSRHLLLSETYNEQFF. CDR3 sequence (DNA): TGTGCCAGCAGCCGCCACCTACTACTGAGCGAAACCTACAATGAGCAGTTCTTC.

This clone appeared a single time. The CDR3 is CASSLGQGEWETQYF. The CDR3 coding sequence is TGTGCCAGCAGTTTAGGACAGGGGGAATGGGAGACCCAGTACTTC. The V gene is TRBV28, the J gene TRBJ2-5, with TRBD1 identical over 10 bases. The V gene end was trimmed by 2 bases and the J gene end by 5 bases; junction bases not matched to a gene: 5. This CDR3 has 15 amino acids. Germline CDR1 MDHEN, CDR2 SYDVKM.

The rearrangement links TRBV7-6 to TRBJ2-5, with 8 bases lining up with TRBD2. Germline V gene sequence: CDR1 SGHVS, CDR2 FNYEAQ. This CDR3 spans 13 amino acids. V lost 5 bases to trimming and J lost 5 bases; unmatched junction nucleotides: 4. CDR3 DNA: TGTGCCAGCAGCGGTAGCGGGGTCGAGACCCAGTACTTC. Translation: CASSGSGVETQYF. The entire variable domain, with the rest obtained from reference TRBV7-6 and TRBJ2-5, is as follows: GAGVSQSPRYKVTKRGQDVALRCDPISGHVSLYWYRQALGQGPEFLTYFNYEAQQDKSGLPNDRFSAERPEGSISTLTIQRTEQRDSAMYRCASSGSGVETQYFGPGTRLLVL.

V usage is TRBV12-5 and J usage is TRBJ1-1; no definite D call. V lost 5 bases and J 1 base, leaving 5 bases between the germline ends. Germline V gene lookup returns CDR1 LGHNT and CDR2 FRNRAP. The CDR3 loop spans 12 amino acids. The CDR3 nucleotides are TGTGCTAGTGGTGCAGGGAACACTGAAGCTTTCTTT. Translated, it gives CASGAGNTEAFF.

The chain employs TRBV7-3 and TRBJ2-1, with 11 bases lining up with TRBD2. This CDR3 is 15 amino acids long. With V trimmed by 4 bases and J by 3 bases, 2 bases remained unmatched. Germline CDR1 is SGHTA and CDR2 is FQGTGA. CDR3 sequence reads: CASSSGLAGYNEQFF. CDR3 in DNA: TGTGCCAGCAGCTCCGGACTAGCGGGCTACAATGAGCAGTTCTTC.

The V gene is TRBV27, the J gene TRBJ2-3, with TRBD2 matching over 9 bases. The CDR3 sequence is 17 residues long. The trim removed 3 bases at V and 4 bases at J, leaving 11 bases unmatched. The germline V gene has CDR1 MNHEY and CDR2 SMNVEV (reference sequence). Here the CDR3 reads CASSLLAGYRGADTQYF. CDR3 bases: TGTGCCAGCAGTTTGCTAGCGGGATATCGTGGTGCAGATACGCAGTATTTT.

The chain has TRBV29-1 and TRBJ2-3; TRBD2 matches at 11 bases. The CDR3 sequence is 14 residues long. The V gene end was trimmed by 7 bases and the J gene end by 3 bases; junction bases not matched to a gene: 6. Germline lookup yields CDR1 SQVTM and CDR2 ANQGSEA. The CDR3 nucleotides are TGCAGCGCTGATAGCGGGAGGGAGACAGATACGCAGTATTTT. Its translation: CSADSGRETDTQYF.

The V call is TRBV6-2 or TRBV6-3, the J call TRBJ2-5; 14 nucleotides line up with TRBD2. CDR3 length equals 16 residues. Per germline, CDR1 MNHEY and CDR2 SVGEGT. Germline trimming cut 4 bases from V and 2 bases from J; bases unmatched to any gene: 3. CDR3 DNA sequence: TGTGCCAGCAGTTGGGGACTAGCGGGAGTACAAGAGACCCAGTACTTC. Translating it yields CASSWGLAGVQETQYF.

The V gene is TRBV29-1, the J gene TRBJ1-1, with TRBD1 as a possible D gene (6 bases). CDR3 length: 12 amino acids. Deletions cut 7 bases from V and 4 bases from J, with 13 bases between. Germline V gene lookup returns CDR1 SQVTM and CDR2 ANQGSEA. The CDR3 DNA follows: TGCAGCGGGAGAGCAGGGGCCACTGAAGCTTTCTTT. Residues: CSGRAGATEAFF.

CDR3 in amino acids: CASSPLREYEQYF. For the CDR3, the DNA is TGTGCCAGCTCACCACTCCGGGAATACGAGCAGTACTTC. The chain joins TRBV18 to TRBJ2-7; tentative D call: TRBD2 (5 bases). The CDR3 length is 13 residues. Trimming stripped 1 base from V and 4 bases from J, with 8 bases between. Germline loops: CDR1 KGHSH, CDR2 LQKENI.